This TCR beta chain originates from a study of cytomegalovirus exposure and HLA in healthy donors. The data were produced by immunoSEQ multiplex PCR, yet TCRdb's version contains in-frame clones alone and is incomplete. The sample shows about 360,000 clones, 86% of them seen only once. Germline V gene lookup returns CDR1 SGHDN and CDR2 FVKESK. The CDR3 has 15 residues. The germline V and J ends were trimmed by 3 bases and 2 bases, with 10 bases remaining between them. Study outcomes and limitations: It was approximately 150 TCR beta chains that were listed as cytomegalovirus-associated. It was reported that the classifier diagnosed cytomegalovirus status with high specificity and sensitivity in both the original and validation cohorts.

As for this clone: Its target is unknown.

Sample: PBMCs. The rearrangement joins TRBV14 to TRBJ1-4; D remains ambiguous. The clonotype originates from a woman aged 18-29 years in good health and CMV-seronegative. CDR3 amino acids: CASSHGVVTNEKLFF. The CDR3, as DNA: TGTGCCAGCAGCCACGGAGTTGTTACTAATGAAAAACTGTTTTTT.